A single sample gave rise to the 7 T cell receptor beta chains below, sequenced in a study of monozygotic twins with inflammatory bowel disease. TCRdb reprocessed the 5' RACE reads and stores each CDR3 protein as one record, lacking DNA. The ten most abundant clones cover around 2.5% of a sample with 400,000 to 500,000 distinct CDR3 sequences. The sample taken for sequencing was blood. These receptors originate from a human donor with ulcerative colitis or Crohn's disease, or a healthy co-twin of an affected twin (not recorded which).

The V call is TRBV10-3, the J call TRBJ1-1. Germline V CDR1 and CDR2: ENHRY, SYGVKD. The CDR3 runs to 13 residues. The CDR3 here is CAIRSLEGTEAFF.

The rearrangement uses TRBV27 and TRBJ2-2; as DNA is missing, the TRBD1 call by TCRdb cannot be tested. CDR1 and CDR2 from the germline V gene are MNHEY and SMNVEV (reference sequence). This CDR3 has 15 amino acids. Here the CDR3 reads CASSSAGGYTGEPFF.

The V gene is TRBV27, the J gene TRBJ2-2; the TRBD2 assignment by TCRdb is unverifiable without DNA. Germline CDR1 MNHEY, CDR2 SMNVEV (reference sequence). The CDR3 totals 16 residues. The CDR3 region is CASSLLAGVNTGELFF.

The chain carries TRBV7-2 and TRBJ2-7; the D call of TRBD2 rests on TCRdb alone, since no DNA is present to check it. The germline V gene encodes CDR1 SGHTA and CDR2 FQGNSA. The CDR3 loop spans 14 amino acids. This chain's CDR3 is CASSLLQLSYEQYF.

The rearrangement uses TRBV18 and TRBJ2-7. The CDR3 length is 16 residues. Germline V lookup: CDR1 KGHSH, CDR2 LQKENI. This CDR3 is CASSPPLAWPSYEQYF. Filled out from reference TRBV18 and TRBJ2-7, the complete variable domain reads NAGVMQNPRHLVRRRGQEARLRCSPMKGHSHVYWYRQLPEEGLKFMVYLQKENIIDESGMPKERFSAEFPKEGPSILRIQQVVRGDSAAYFCASSPPLAWPSYEQYFGPGTRLTVT.

The genes are TRBV19 and TRBJ1-1. Germline values: CDR1 LNHDA, CDR2 SQIVND (reference sequence). CDR3 size: 13 residues. The CDR3 loop is CASSIDRNTEAFF. The complete variable domain, with remaining parts taken from reference TRBV19 and TRBJ1-1, reads DGGITQSPKYLFRKEGQNVTLSCEQNLNHDAMYWYRQDPGQGLRLIYYSQIVNDFQKGDIAEGYSVSREKKESFPLTVTSAQKNPTAFYLCASSIDRNTEAFFGQGTRLTVV.

This sequence joins TRBV5-5 and TRBJ1-5; the TCRdb D gene call, TRBD1, has no DNA to confirm it. The germline V gene has CDR1 SGHKS and CDR2 YYEKEE (reference sequence). The CDR3 runs to 16 residues. This chain's CDR3 is CASSLTGTGSNQPQHF.